The 26 T cell receptor beta chains reported below all come from one sample, sequenced in a study of CD8+ T cells in alopecia areata. RNA, once extracted, was reverse transcribed into cDNA for use as the sequencing template. Profiling relied on immunoSEQ multiplex PCR, and the TCRdb table lists in-frame clones only, not all of them. The sample yields about 11,000 clones, roughly three fifths seen once. Researchers took lesional scalp punch biopsies and peripheral blood from people who were alopecia areata patients. This specimen was skin, taken at week 0. All receptors come from a human donor with alopecia areata.

In the case of this clone: The sample holds other DNA sequences that translate to the same CDR3. The rearrangement joins TRBV4-1 to TRBJ2-1; D remains ambiguous. V lost 1 base and J lost 0, with 10 bases in between. Germline values: CDR1 MGHRA, CDR2 YSYEKL. The CDR3 extends over 16 amino acids. The CDR3 DNA is TGCGCCAGCAGCCAAGTCGACCTCATCTCCTACAATGAGCAGTTCTTC. Protein: CASSQVDLISYNEQFF.

The chain carries TRBV6-6 and TRBJ1-2, with D tentatively TRBD1 (5 bases). This CDR3 region has 13 residues. V was shortened by 0 bases and J by 8 bases, with 10 bases between the two germline ends. The V gene's germline CDR1 is MNHNY and CDR2 SVGAGI (reference sequence). CDR3: CASSYSNGAGYTF. In nucleotides, the CDR3 is TGTGCCAGCAGTTACTCGAACGGGGCGGGCTACACCTTC.

This clone has just a few counts. The genes are TRBV6-5 and TRBJ1-1, with a tentative D call TRBD1 (5 bases). V was trimmed by 6 bases and J by 6 bases, leaving 17 bases between them. The CDR3 totals 14 residues. Germline V gene sequence: CDR1 MNHEY, CDR2 SVGAGI. CDR3 loop: CASRLTTTVPEAFF. CDR3 DNA sequence: TGTGCCAGCAGATTAACTACGACAGTGCCTGAAGCTTTCTTT.

This clone appeared a single time. The chain combines TRBV5-1 with TRBJ2-7; 9 bases map to TRBD2. The CDR3 is made up of 16 amino acids. The germline CDR1 and CDR2 sequences are SGHRS and YFSETQ. The J segment lost 5 bases and the V segment lost 4 bases, leaving 13 bases of the junction unmatched. The CDR3 sequence is CASSLTLAGAPHEQYF. CDR3 nucleotide sequence: TGCGCCAGCAGCCTAACACTAGCGGGCGCCCCGCACGAGCAGTACTTC.

This chain uses TRBV6-5 with TRBJ1-2, with 11 bases aligning to TRBD1. The germline gives CDR1 MNHEY, CDR2 SVGAGI. The junction had 5 bases not matched to a gene; V was cut back by 6 bases and J by 2 bases. CDR3 length: 15 residues. The CDR3 reads CASRPGQGGNYGYTF. The CDR3 DNA follows: TGTGCCAGCAGACCGGGACAGGGGGGGAACTATGGCTACACCTTC.

This clone is classed as medium-sized. The rearrangement uses TRBV6-6 and TRBJ2-7; 9 bases are a match to TRBD1. Germline CDR1 is MNHNY and CDR2 is SVGAGI (reference sequence). The CDR3 runs 15 residues. V dropped 6 bases and J dropped 5; count of bases not matched to a gene: 11. The CDR3 DNA is TGTGCCAGCAGGATGTTACAGGGGGCATTCCACGAGCAGTACTTC. Its translation is CASRMLQGAFHEQYF.

This clone was counted only a few times. This sequence joins TRBV29-1 and TRBJ1-1; TRBD1 matches at 7 bases. From germline, CDR1 is SQVTM and CDR2 ANQGSEA. The V gene end was trimmed by 8 bases and the J gene end by 3 bases; junction bases not matched to a gene: 3. CDR3 size: 11 residues. Here the CDR3 reads CSPQGDTEAFF. CDR3 DNA: TGCAGCCCCCAGGGGGACACTGAAGCTTTCTTT.

This clone was seen a few times. V is TRBV27 and J is TRBJ1-2; D gene ambiguous. The CDR3 has 13 amino acids. V lost 3 bases and J lost 8, with 13 bases in between. Germline V lookup: CDR1 MNHEY, CDR2 SMNVEV (reference sequence). The CDR3 DNA sequence: TGTGCCAGCAGTTTTTCCGGGGTCGGCGGCTACACCTTC. It encodes CASSFSGVGGYTF.

The rearrangement links TRBV13 to TRBJ2-1, with 11 positions matching TRBD2. The trim removed 4 bases at V and 2 bases at J, leaving 1 base unmatched. There are 15 residues in the CDR3. The V gene's germline CDR1 is PRHDT and CDR2 FYEKMQ (reference sequence). The CDR3 spells CASSWTSGPYNEQFF. The CDR3 coding sequence is TGTGCCAGCAGCTGGACTAGCGGGCCCTACAATGAGCAGTTCTTC.

V gene TRBV30 combines with J gene TRBJ1-1; tentative D call: TRBD1 (6 bases). CDR1 GTSNPN and CDR2 SVGIG come from the germline V gene (reference sequence). The CDR3 is 12 residues long. V was pared by 5 bases and J by 0 bases, with 7 bases between. CDR3 DNA sequence: TGTGCCTGGGGACAGCTGAACACTGAAGCTTTCTTT. Its translation: CAWGQLNTEAFF.

The count of this clone is one. The CDR3 nucleotides read TGTGCCAGCAGCGCTCGACAGGGAGGTACGTCACCCCTCCACTTT. It codes for CASSARQGGTSPLHF. The J gene is TRBJ1-6, the V gene TRBV7-2; 7 nucleotides align to TRBD1. Unmatched junction bases numbered 11, after V lost 5 bases and J lost 10 bases. The CDR3 is 15 residues long. Per germline, CDR1 SGHTA and CDR2 FQGNSA.

CDR3 nucleotides: TGTGCCAGCAGCCAAGAAGAAGGCGGGGGGGCACGAGAGCAGTTCTTC. Its translation: CASSQEEGGGAREQFF. The V gene is TRBV4-2, the J gene TRBJ2-1, with 9 bases lining up with TRBD2. Germline CDR1 is LGHNA and CDR2 is YNFKEQ. The V and J ends lost 0 bases and 10 bases, in that order; junction bases with no gene match: 10. This CDR3 spans 16 amino acids.

V gene TRBV6-9 combines with J gene TRBJ1-3; D call uncertain. Germline CDR1 reads MNHGY; CDR2 reads SVAAGI. The CDR3 length is 14 residues. V was clipped by 8 bases and J by 2 bases, with 13 bases between them. The CDR3 sequence is CASGPLGAGNTIYF. The CDR3 DNA reads TGTGCCAGCGGCCCCCTTGGGGCTGGAAACACCATATATTTT.

The rearrangement uses TRBV7-9 and TRBJ2-1; D is perhaps TRBD1 (5 bases). From germline, CDR1 is SEHNR and CDR2 FQNEAQ (reference sequence). This CDR3 spans 13 amino acids. V lost 5 bases to trimming and J lost 3 bases, with 8 bases between them. The CDR3 DNA sequence: TGTGCCAGCAGCCAAGGGGACTACAATGAGCAGTTCTTC. Its protein product is CASSQGDYNEQFF.

This clone has just a few counts. The chain combines TRBV29-1 with TRBJ1-1; 8 bases fit TRBD1. Germline V CDR1 and CDR2: SQVTM, ANQGSEA. The CDR3 is 14 amino acids. Trimming took 7 bases from V and 2 from J; bases not matched to a gene: 9. CDR3 DNA: TGCAGCGGACAGGGGAAGATAGGAAACACTGAAGCTTTCTTT. It yields the protein CSGQGKIGNTEAFF.

The gene calls are TRBV5-7 and TRBJ2-7; 7 bases match TRBD2. TRBV5-7 is an open reading frame, and its role is uncertain. CDR3 length: 14 amino acids. V gave up 1 base and J gave up 1 base; unmatched junction bases: 2. Here the CDR3 reads CASSLWGGSYEQYF. The CDR3 DNA reads TGTGCCAGCAGCTTGTGGGGGGGGTCCTACGAGCAGTACTTC.

The V call is TRBV15, the J call TRBJ1-1, with 8 bases identical to TRBD1. Trimming took 7 bases from V and 1 from J; bases not matched to a gene: 8. The CDR3 is 15 amino acids. Germline-derived CDR1 and CDR2 are LNHNV and YYDKDF (reference sequence). This CDR3 is CATNTQGTGNTEAFF. DNA for the CDR3: TGTGCCACCAACACCCAAGGGACAGGGAACACTGAAGCTTTCTTT.

J is TRBJ2-7 and V is TRBV19; D remains ambiguous. The length of the CDR3 is 12 residues. Germline CDR1 is LNHDA and CDR2 is SQIVND (reference sequence). Trimming left V 7 bases short and J 3 bases short, with 10 bases between. CDR3 DNA sequence: TGTGCCAGTATGGGCGGATACTACGAGCAGTACTTC. It translates to CASMGGYYEQYF.

J is TRBJ1-2 and V is TRBV5-1; D unresolved. V was trimmed by 4 bases and J by 4 bases, leaving 14 bases between them. The CDR3 is 14 amino acids. The germline CDR1 and CDR2 sequences are SGHRS and YFSETQ. CDR3 coding DNA: TGCGCCAGCAGCGAGGGAGACGGACGCTATGGCTACACCTTC. Protein product: CASSEGDGRYGYTF.

In DNA form, the CDR3 reads TGTGCCTGGAGCAAACCCGGGACAGTAGAAGGCGAGCAGTACTTC. Protein product: CAWSKPGTVEGEQYF. This chain connects TRBV30 to TRBJ2-5; 7 bases line up with TRBD1. The J call is doubtful: the DNA matches TRBJ2-7 better. The CDR3 runs 15 residues. Germline lookup yields CDR1 GTSNPN and CDR2 SVGIG (reference sequence).

This sequence joins TRBV14 and TRBJ2-5, with D possibly TRBD2 on 6 matching bases. Between the trimmed V and J ends, which lost 4 bases and 5 bases, there was a span of 14 bases. CDR1 SGHDN and CDR2 FVKESK come from the germline V gene. This CDR3 is 14 amino acids long. CDR3 residues: CASSPSGLPETQYF. As DNA, the CDR3 is TGTGCCAGCAGCCCCAGCGGGTTACCTGAGACCCAGTACTTC.

By share, this clone counts as large. This chain connects TRBV2 to TRBJ2-3; D remains ambiguous. This CDR3 is built from 15 residues. Germline V gene sequence: CDR1 SNHLY, CDR2 FYNNEI. V lost 10 bases and J 1 base, leaving 18 bases between the germline ends. CDR3 coding DNA: TGTGCCACCAAAGATGGTAGAAGCGGCACAGATACGCAGTATTTT. Translation gives CATKDGRSGTDTQYF. Full variable domain (missing parts from reference TRBV2 and TRBJ2-3): EPEVTQTPSHQVTQMGQEVILRCVPISNHLYFYWYRQILGQKVEFLVSFYNNEISEKSEIFDDQFSVERPDGSNFTLKIRSTKLEDSAMYFCATKDGRSGTDTQYFGPGTRLTVL.

This clone was seen more than once but under ten times. The CDR3 reads CASSEAGTQFF. CDR3 sequence (DNA): TGTGCCAGCAGTGAAGCAGGGACTCAGTTCTTC. The chain carries TRBV2 and TRBJ2-1; tentative D call: TRBD2 (6 bases). Trimming stripped 0 bases from V and 13 bases from J, with 7 bases between. Germline V CDR1 and CDR2: SNHLY, FYNNEI. This CDR3 has 11 amino acids.

A word on this clone: A much larger clone differs by one base, so this may be a read error. The gene calls are TRBV7-8 and TRBJ1-1; D is uncertain. V lost 2 bases, J lost 0 bases, and 19 bases lay in between. This CDR3 region has 18 residues. Germline CDR1 and CDR2: SGHVS and FQNEAQ. CDR3 region: CASSLFGRASPLNTEAFF. The CDR3 DNA reads as TGTGCCAGCAGCTTATTCGGACGGGCTTCTCCGCTGAACACTGAAGCTTTCTTT.

The rearrangement joins TRBV5-1 to TRBJ1-2; 7 bases match TRBD1. The germline V gene has CDR1 SGHRS and CDR2 YFSETQ. The CDR3 runs 15 residues. With V trimmed by 2 bases and J by 4 bases, 8 bases remained unmatched. The DNA for the CDR3 is TGCGCCAGCAGCTTTTCCTCAGCAGGGGGCTATGGCTACACCTTC. Protein sequence: CASSFSSAGGYGYTF.

The chain has TRBV19 and TRBJ2-1, with D tentatively TRBD2 (5 bases). The CDR3 totals 14 residues. Looked up from germline, CDR1 is LNHDA and CDR2 is SQIVND (reference sequence). With 6 bases removed from V and 6 bases from J, the gap between germline ends came to 15 bases. This chain's CDR3 is CASSGLIEVNEQFF. Written as DNA, the CDR3 is TGTGCCAGTAGCGGACTTATAGAAGTCAATGAGCAGTTCTTC.